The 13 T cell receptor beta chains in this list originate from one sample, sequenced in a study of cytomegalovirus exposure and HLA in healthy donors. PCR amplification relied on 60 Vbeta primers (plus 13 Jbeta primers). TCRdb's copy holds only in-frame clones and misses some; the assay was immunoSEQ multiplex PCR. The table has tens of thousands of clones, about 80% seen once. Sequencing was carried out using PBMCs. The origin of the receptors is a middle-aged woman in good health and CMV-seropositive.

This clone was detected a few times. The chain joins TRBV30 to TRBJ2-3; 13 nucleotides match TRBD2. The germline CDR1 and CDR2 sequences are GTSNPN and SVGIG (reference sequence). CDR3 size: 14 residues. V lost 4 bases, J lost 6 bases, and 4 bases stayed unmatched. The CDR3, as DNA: TGTGCCTGGAAACTAGCGGGGGGGCCGGATACGCAGTATTTT. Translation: CAWKLAGGPDTQYF.

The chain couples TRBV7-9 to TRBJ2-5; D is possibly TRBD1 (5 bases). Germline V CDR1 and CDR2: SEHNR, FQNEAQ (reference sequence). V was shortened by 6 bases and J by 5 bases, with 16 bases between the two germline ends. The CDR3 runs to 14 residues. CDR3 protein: CASRDTELHETQYF. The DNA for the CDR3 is TGTGCCAGCAGGGACACAGAGCTACATGAGACCCAGTACTTC.

The CDR3 DNA reads as TGTGCCAGCAGCCAATCACAGGGATCAGGAAACACCATATATTTT. Its protein is CASSQSQGSGNTIYF. The V gene is TRBV7-8, the J gene TRBJ1-3, with D possibly being TRBD1 (6 bases). Germline CDR1 reads SGHVS; CDR2 reads FQNEAQ. This CDR3 has 15 amino acids. V was trimmed by 5 bases and J by 4 bases, leaving 15 bases between them.

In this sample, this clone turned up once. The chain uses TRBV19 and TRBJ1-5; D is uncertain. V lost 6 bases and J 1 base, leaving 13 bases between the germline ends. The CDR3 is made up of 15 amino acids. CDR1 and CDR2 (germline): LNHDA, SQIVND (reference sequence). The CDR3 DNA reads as TGTGCCAGTAGCCCAGGAAGCGGGAGCAATCAGCCCCAGCATTTT. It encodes CASSPGSGSNQPQHF.

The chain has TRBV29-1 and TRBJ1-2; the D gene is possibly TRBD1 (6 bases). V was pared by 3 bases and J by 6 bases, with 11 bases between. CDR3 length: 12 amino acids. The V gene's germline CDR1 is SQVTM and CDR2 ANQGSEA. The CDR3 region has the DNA TGCAGCGTTGATCCGGGACACGATGGCTACACCTTC. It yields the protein CSVDPGHDGYTF.

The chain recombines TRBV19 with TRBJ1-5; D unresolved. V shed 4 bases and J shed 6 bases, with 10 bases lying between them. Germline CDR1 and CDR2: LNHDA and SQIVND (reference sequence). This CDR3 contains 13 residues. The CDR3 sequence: CASSSQSGQPQHF. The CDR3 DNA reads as TGTGCCAGTAGTAGCCAGTCGGGTCAGCCCCAGCATTTT. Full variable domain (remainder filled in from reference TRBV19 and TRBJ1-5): DGGITQSPKYLFRKEGQNVTLSCEQNLNHDAMYWYRQDPGQGLRLIYYSQIVNDFQKGDIAEGYSVSREKKESFPLTVTSAQKNPTAFYLCASSSQSGQPQHFGDGTRLSIL.

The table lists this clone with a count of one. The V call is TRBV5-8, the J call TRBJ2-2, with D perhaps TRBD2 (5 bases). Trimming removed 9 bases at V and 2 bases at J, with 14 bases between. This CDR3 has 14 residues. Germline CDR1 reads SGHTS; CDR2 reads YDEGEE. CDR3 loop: CAILGEINTGELFF. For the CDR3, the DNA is TGTGCCATACTCGGGGAGATAAACACCGGGGAGCTGTTTTTT.

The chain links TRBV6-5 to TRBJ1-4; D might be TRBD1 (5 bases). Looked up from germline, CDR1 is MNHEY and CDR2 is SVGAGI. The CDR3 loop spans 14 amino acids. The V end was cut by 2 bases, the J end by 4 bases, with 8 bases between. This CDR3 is CASSYRGGNEKLFF. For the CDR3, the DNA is TGTGCCAGCAGTTACAGGGGCGGTAATGAAAAACTGTTTTTT.

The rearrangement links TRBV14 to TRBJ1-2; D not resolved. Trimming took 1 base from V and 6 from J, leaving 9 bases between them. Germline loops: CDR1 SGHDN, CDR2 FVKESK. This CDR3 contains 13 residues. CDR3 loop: CASSQGTSDGYTF. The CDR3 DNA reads TGTGCCAGCAGCCAAGGGACTTCCGATGGCTACACCTTC.

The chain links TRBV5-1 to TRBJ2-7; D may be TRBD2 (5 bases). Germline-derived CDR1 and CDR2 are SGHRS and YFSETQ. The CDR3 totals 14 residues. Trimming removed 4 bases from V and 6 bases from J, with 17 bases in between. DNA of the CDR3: TGCGCCAGCAGCCCCCTACCGGGGTATAGCGAGCAGTACTTC. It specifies CASSPLPGYSEQYF.

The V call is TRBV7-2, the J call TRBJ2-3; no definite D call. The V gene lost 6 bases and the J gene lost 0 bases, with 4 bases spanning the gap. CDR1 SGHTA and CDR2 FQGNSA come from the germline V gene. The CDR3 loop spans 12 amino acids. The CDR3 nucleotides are TGTGCCAGCAGTCAGAGCACAGATACGCAGTATTTT. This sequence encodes CASSQSTDTQYF.

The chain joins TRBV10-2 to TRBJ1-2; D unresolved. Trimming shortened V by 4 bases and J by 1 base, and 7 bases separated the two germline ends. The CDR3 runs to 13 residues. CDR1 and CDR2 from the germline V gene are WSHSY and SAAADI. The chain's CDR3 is CASSAGFNYGYTF. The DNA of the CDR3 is TGCGCCAGCAGTGCCGGGTTTAACTATGGCTACACCTTC.

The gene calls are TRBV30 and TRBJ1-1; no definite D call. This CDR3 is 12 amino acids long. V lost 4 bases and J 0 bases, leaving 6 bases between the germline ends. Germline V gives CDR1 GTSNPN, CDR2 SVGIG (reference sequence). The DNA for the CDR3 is TGTGCCTGGAACAGAGTGAACACTGAAGCTTTCTTT. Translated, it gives CAWNRVNTEAFF.